The TCR beta chain under discussion was sequenced for a study of blood T cell repertoires in COVID-19 (dated by TCRdb to 2018 to 2020). About the investigation overall: The collaborator samples originated in the United States, Italy and Spain and spanned the acute and convalescent phases of COVID-19. A freely available public database, intended as a resource for researchers studying the immune response to SARS-CoV-2, is where the repertoires were released. HLA class I and class II types, where available, came from metadata supplied by the sample provider rather than from assay-based typing. The prospective study material was composed of cDNA or gDNA derived from T cells, B-cell-depleted T cells, or PBMCs. Deeply sampled blood TCRbeta repertoires from subjects exposed to, actively infected with, or recovered from COVID-19 were included in the dataset. The sample metadata nearly always contained a de-identified subject ID, COVID-19 status, age in years and sex. Samples were obtained from the ongoing ImmuneRACE study (first 160 participants) and from 1,254 subjects provided by 6 global collaborators. Findings and caveats that apply to the study as a whole: How much clinical and demographic metadata was included differed by source and by participant, and the metadata was provided uncurated.

Trimming costs V 3 bases and J 13 bases, and their ends lie 13 bases apart. From cysteine to phenylalanine, the CDR3 is 11 amino acids long. Only the CDR3 DNA is retained, 33 bases long and in frame from the first base. On this clone: This receptor's antigen is unknown. There are no base qualities to consult, and no much larger clone falls within one base.

Whole blood was collected in K2EDTA tubes by collaborating institutions according to the institutions' own protocols. For TCRbeta analysis, collaborator samples were shipped as frozen whole blood, as isolated PBMCs, or as DNA extracted from either sample type. TCRbeta CDR3 regions were amplified from genomic DNA using the immunoSEQ Assay, a bias-controlled multiplex PCR. The authors' analysis ran thus. Nucleated cell counts per sample were estimated from amplification of reference gene primers within the assay. To quantify the absolute abundance of each unique TCRbeta CDR3 rearrangement, sequence reads were collapsed and filtered. For each sample, productive Simpson clonality was calculated by taking the square root of Simpson's diversity index across productive rearrangements. TCRdb retrieved this table from immuneACCESS and kept in-frame rearrangements only. Not all clones are present; in checked studies, unresolved V genes account for under half, and no reason is known for the remainder. V, J and clone size are taken as reported in that table, and D and trimming were inferred from the DNA itself. The sample profile shows 230,000 or so clones; 80% to 85% of them were found once. Approximately 4.4% of the sample is held by the ten biggest clonotypes.

The chain joins TRBV12-3 or TRBV12-4 to TRBJ2-7; TRBD2 is a possible D gene, resting on 5 matching bases. The specimen sequenced was peripheral blood. This TCR derives from a man in his forties or fifties with active or convalescent COVID-19. The CDR3 here reads CASSFSADVYF. The nucleotides read TGTGCCAGCAGTTTTTCAGCGGATGTTTACTTC.